This T cell receptor (beta chain) was sequenced during a study of blood T cell repertoires in COVID-19. Study details: The samples span acute and convalescent COVID-19 from the United States, Italy and Spain. T cells, B-cell-depleted T cells, or PBMCs supplied cDNA or gDNA.

In the source study's methods: Reference gene primer amplification yielded estimated nucleated cell counts. Repertoires were generated with immunoSEQ multiplex PCR, while TCRdb's copy carries only in-frame clones and drops some. D and trimming were read from the DNA, whereas the V and J calls and clone size are those reported in that table. Of 200,000 to 250,000 clones detected, around 83% appear once; the ten largest clones hold over 7%. The V gene's germline CDR1 is SGHNT and CDR2 YYREEE (reference sequence). The CDR3 covers 15 residues. Trimming left V 0 bases short and J 7 bases short, with 13 bases between.

What was sequenced was peripheral blood. The receptor was isolated from a woman of 80 years or more with COVID-19, enrolled during active disease. The V and J genes are TRBV5-4 and TRBJ2-2; D may be TRBD1 (6 bases). The CDR3 here is CASSLGGQGGGELFF. The CDR3 DNA sequence: TGTGCCAGCAGCTTGGGGGGGCAGGGCGGCGGGGAGCTGTTTTTT.